This record covers a single T cell receptor beta chain. The data stem from a study of blood T cell repertoires in COVID-19. Study-wide background: Samples came from the United States, Italy and Spain, spanning acute and convalescent COVID-19.

Repertoires were generated with immunoSEQ multiplex PCR, while TCRdb's copy carries only in-frame clones and drops some. In the table there are about 100,000 clones, about three quarters of which are singletons. Looked up from germline, CDR1 is SGDLS and CDR2 is YYNGEE. There are 13 residues in the CDR3. The V and J ends lost 3 bases and 4 bases respectively, with 7 bases between them. The chain links TRBV9 to TRBJ2-2; D unresolved. The receptor was derived from a man between 65 and 85 years old with acute or convalescent COVID-19. Sequenced input: peripheral blood. CDR3 sequence (DNA): TGTGCCAGCAGCGGGCAGGTCACCGGGGAGCTGTTTTTT. It codes for CASSGQVTGELFF.